A single sample gave rise to the 23 T cell receptor beta chains below, sequenced in a study of T-cell memory formation after mild COVID-19 (dated by TCRdb to the early 2020s). Library prep was done by 5' RACE. Sequencing used an Illumina NovaSeq 6000. The public reads were run again by TCRdb, first through fastp at Q25 and then through MiXCR, and only productive beta chains were kept. Entries that share a CDR3 protein sequence are merged under the most common genes and DNA. For this sample there are fewer than 35,000 distinct CDR3 sequences; about 16% appear just once. Approximately 1.5% of the sample rests with the top ten. The sequencing input was PBMCs or a T cell subset sorted from them (not recorded which). These receptor sequences come from an adult who had mild COVID-19 (a few samples of this study predate the infection). The sample titles of this study are shuffled in the database, so cell type and time point are left out.

At least ten counts were recorded for this clonotype. V usage is TRBV4-3 and J usage is TRBJ2-1; D is unresolved. CDR3 length: 13 amino acids. V dropped 0 bases and J dropped 10 bases, with 10 bases sitting between them. The V gene's germline CDR1 is LGHNA and CDR2 YSLEER. CDR3 sequence reads: CASSQEFYAEQFF. CDR3 nucleotide sequence: TGCGCCAGCAGCCAAGAGTTTTACGCAGAGCAGTTCTTC.

The chain links TRBV27 to TRBJ1-2, with D uncertain. The CDR3 length is 17 residues. V dropped 2 bases and J dropped 3 bases, with 19 bases sitting between them. Germline CDR1 MNHEY, CDR2 SMNVEV (reference sequence). The CDR3: CASSLNGWSARYYGYTF. CDR3 DNA: TGTGCCAGCAGTTTAAACGGTTGGTCAGCCCGCTACTATGGCTACACCTTC.

This clonotype was picked up many times. CDR3 nucleotide sequence: TGTGCCAGCAGCTTACCCCACCGGACCGACTATGGCTACACCTTC. Residues: CASSLPHRTDYGYTF. This chain connects TRBV7-9 to TRBJ1-2; no reliable D call. There are 15 residues in the CDR3. The V end lost 2 bases, the J end lost 3 bases, and 13 bases lay between the germline ends. Looked up from germline, CDR1 is SEHNR and CDR2 is FQNEAQ (reference sequence).

This clonotype was seen ten or more times. The chain is built from TRBV3-1 and TRBJ1-5; a possible D gene is TRBD1 (5 bases). The CDR3 totals 15 residues. Germline-derived CDR1 and CDR2 are LGHDT and YNNKEL (reference sequence). Trimming took off 0 bases at V and 7 bases at J, with 13 bases between the two ends. The DNA for the CDR3 is TGTGCCAGCAGCCAAGATCTACAGGAAGGCCAGCCCCAGCATTTT. Translation gives CASSQDLQEGQPQHF.

This sequence joins TRBV19 and TRBJ1-4; no reliable D call. The V end lost 4 bases, the J end lost 5 bases, and 17 bases lay between the germline ends. The CDR3 sequence is 16 residues long. Germline-derived CDR1 and CDR2 are LNHDA and SQIVND (reference sequence). CDR3 residues: CASSTWMNTGNEKLFF. CDR3 coding DNA: TGTGCCAGTAGTACCTGGATGAACACCGGGAATGAAAAACTGTTTTTT. The full variable domain, with the rest looked up from reference TRBV19 and TRBJ1-4, is DGGITQSPKYLFRKEGQNVTLSCEQNLNHDAMYWYRQDPGQGLRLIYYSQIVNDFQKGDIAEGYSVSREKKESFPLTVTSAQKNPTAFYLCASSTWMNTGNEKLFFGSGTQLSVL.

This clonotype was seen repeatedly, ten times or more. This sequence joins TRBV30 and TRBJ1-2; TRBD1 might be the D (6 bases). V lost 5 bases to trimming and J lost 0 bases, with 19 bases between them. The V gene's germline CDR1 is GTSNPN and CDR2 SVGIG (reference sequence). This CDR3 has 16 residues. For the CDR3, the DNA is TGTGCCTGGGGTACAGGGTCCGGCGTGGCTAACTATGGCTACACCTTC. Protein product: CAWGTGSGVANYGYTF.

This clonotype was counted many times. The V and J genes are TRBV6-5 and TRBJ2-5; possible D gene TRBD1, 5 bases. Trimming removed 0 bases at V and 2 bases at J, with 10 bases between. This CDR3 region has 15 residues. Per the germline V gene, CDR1 is MNHEY and CDR2 is SVGAGI. The CDR3 region has the DNA TGTGCCAGCAGTTACTCGAGCAGGGCGCAAGAGACCCAGTACTTC. It codes for CASSYSSRAQETQYF.

The chain carries TRBV18 and TRBJ1-1, with 8 nucleotides matching TRBD1. CDR1 is KGHSH and CDR2 is LQKENI in the germline V gene. J lost 4 bases, V lost 5 bases, and 6 bases had no gene match. CDR3 length: 14 residues. The CDR3 bases are TGTGCCAGCTCATCAATCGACAGGGGCACTGAAGCTTTCTTT. It encodes CASSSIDRGTEAFF. The full variable domain, with the rest looked up from reference TRBV18 and TRBJ1-1, is NAGVMQNPRHLVRRRGQEARLRCSPMKGHSHVYWYRQLPEEGLKFMVYLQKENIIDESGMPKERFSAEFPKEGPSILRIQQVVRGDSAAYFCASSSIDRGTEAFFGQGTRLTVV.

By frequency in the sample, this clonotype is medium-sized. This chain connects TRBV12-3 or TRBV12-4 to TRBJ2-1, with D maybe TRBD2 (5 bases). CDR3 size: 13 residues. Trimming cost V 6 bases and J 5 bases, with 11 bases left between them. CDR3 residues: CASRPGVHNEQFF. The DNA for the CDR3 is TGTGCCAGCAGACCCGGGGTCCACAATGAGCAGTTCTTC.

The rearrangement links TRBV24-1 to TRBJ2-1; tentatively, D is TRBD1 (5 bases). The germline V and J ends were trimmed by 5 bases and 8 bases, with 6 bases remaining between them. This CDR3 is 11 amino acids long. Germline CDR1 reads KGHDR; CDR2 reads SFDVKD. For the CDR3, the DNA is TGTGCCACCAGTGTAGGGGATGAGCAGTTCTTC. Residues: CATSVGDEQFF.

This clonotype was found many times. The J gene is TRBJ2-7, the V gene TRBV12-3 or TRBV12-4, with TRBD2 identical over 7 bases. The V segment lost 4 bases and the J segment 5 bases; nucleotides outside the gene matches: 17. The CDR3 has 17 amino acids. The CDR3 loop is CASSYYLKRGEGNEQYF. CDR3 nucleotide sequence: TGTGCCAGCAGTTATTACCTTAAGCGGGGAGAAGGGAACGAGCAGTACTTC.

This clonotype was seen repeatedly, ten times or more. This chain joins TRBV6-1 and TRBJ2-4; D is ambiguous. The CDR3 sequence is 14 residues long. Trimming pared 6 bases from V and 1 base from J, leaving 10 bases between. The germline CDR1 and CDR2 sequences are MNHNS and SASEGT. CDR3 sequence: CASRRNSAKNIQYF. For the CDR3, the DNA is TGTGCCAGCAGGAGAAACTCGGCCAAAAACATTCAGTACTTC.

The genes are TRBV5-1 and TRBJ2-6; no clear D. Germline V lookup: CDR1 SGHRS, CDR2 YFSETQ. CDR3 length: 16 amino acids. V was trimmed by 2 bases and J by 1 base, leaving 10 bases between them. CDR3: CASSFPPVSGANVLTF. CDR3 DNA sequence: TGCGCCAGCAGCTTTCCCCCTGTATCTGGGGCCAACGTCCTGACTTTC.

This clonotype was seen at least ten times. The chain employs TRBV7-9 and TRBJ2-1; D tentatively reads TRBD1 or TRBD2 (5 bases each). V shed 1 base and J shed 0 bases, with 19 bases lying between them. CDR1 and CDR2 (germline): SEHNR, FQNEAQ (reference sequence). The length of the CDR3 is 19 residues. The chain's CDR3 is CASSLGDGGAAHSYNEQFF. CDR3 DNA: TGTGCCAGCAGCTTAGGTGATGGGGGTGCTGCACACTCCTACAATGAGCAGTTCTTC.

There are many counts of this clonotype. The chain links TRBV5-6 to TRBJ2-7, with D unclear. Germline V CDR1 and CDR2: SGHDT, YYEEEE. The CDR3 totals 14 residues. V lost 0 bases, J lost 2 bases, and 9 bases lay in between. In DNA, the CDR3 is TGTGCCAGCAGCTTGGATCCAGCAACCTACGAGCAGTACTTC. Protein sequence: CASSLDPATYEQYF.

This clonotype appeared many times. The gene calls are TRBV7-6 and TRBJ1-4; D remains unclear. This CDR3 has 12 amino acids. V gave up 3 bases and J gave up 5 bases, with 4 bases separating them. Germline CDR1 and CDR2: SGHVS and FNYEAQ. CDR3 protein: CASSFGNEKLFF. The CDR3, as DNA: TGTGCCAGCAGCTTCGGGAATGAAAAACTGTTTTTT.

The J gene is TRBJ1-2, the V gene TRBV24-1; D gene ambiguous. V lost 4 bases to trimming and J lost 0 bases, with 17 bases between them. The CDR3 extends over 17 amino acids. From germline, CDR1 is KGHDR and CDR2 SFDVKD. CDR3 nucleotide sequence: TGTGCCACCAGTGAAGGCGGCGTTGAGGAAACTAACTATGGCTACACCTTC. This translates into CATSEGGVEETNYGYTF.

The sample holds many counts of this clonotype. The gene calls are TRBV24-1 and TRBJ2-3; D is unresolved. This CDR3 is 11 amino acids long. Per germline, CDR1 KGHDR and CDR2 SFDVKD. V gave up 6 bases and J gave up 4 bases, with 4 bases separating them. The CDR3 here is CATSQSDTQYF. CDR3 in DNA: TGTGCCACCAGTCAATCAGATACGCAGTATTTT.

This clonotype was counted many times. This chain joins TRBV4-1 and TRBJ2-7; 10 bases align to TRBD2. CDR1 and CDR2 (germline): MGHRA, YSYEKL. V trimming: 0 bases; J trimming: 4 bases; junction bases outside the gene matches: 6. This CDR3 contains 16 residues. The chain's CDR3 is CASSQETSAGGYEQYF. CDR3 nucleotides: TGCGCCAGCAGCCAAGAGACTTCAGCGGGGGGGTACGAGCAGTACTTC.

This clonotype was counted many times. The chain combines TRBV7-3 with TRBJ2-3; D gene ambiguous. Trimming stripped 2 bases from V and 3 bases from J, with 12 bases between. This CDR3 has 15 amino acids. In germline, CDR1 is SGHTA, CDR2 FQGTGA. The CDR3 region has the DNA TGTGCCAGCAGCTTACAAGGTCGACGGACAGATACGCAGTATTTT. This sequence encodes CASSLQGRRTDTQYF.

In its sample, this clonotype was seen many times. V usage is TRBV12-3 or TRBV12-4 and J usage is TRBJ1-2, with TRBD1 matching over 9 bases. This CDR3 has 17 residues. Trimming cost V 0 bases and J 4 bases; bases outside gene matches: 9. CDR3 nucleotides: TGTGCCAGCAGTTTAGCGCGGGGATTGACAGGGGGCTATGGCTACACCTTC. Protein sequence: CASSLARGLTGGYGYTF.

This clonotype occurred many times. The chain couples TRBV5-6 to TRBJ1-1; D possibly corresponds to TRBD1 (5 bases). The CDR3 runs to 14 residues. V lost 0 bases and J 4 bases, leaving 10 bases between the germline ends. The germline gives CDR1 SGHDT, CDR2 YYEEEE. The CDR3 nucleotides are TGTGCCAGCAGCTTGGAGCGGGGGGGCACTGAAGCTTTCTTT. This codes for CASSLERGGTEAFF.

The CDR3 bases are TGTGCCAGCAGCCCAACCAGACTAGCGGGACTAACAGATACGCAGTATTTT. This encodes CASSPTRLAGLTDTQYF. The chain recombines TRBV7-2 with TRBJ2-3, with 11 bases that match TRBD2. The CDR3 has 17 residues. J was trimmed by 3 bases and V by 5 bases; bases with no gene match: 10. Germline CDR1 is SGHTA and CDR2 is FQGNSA.